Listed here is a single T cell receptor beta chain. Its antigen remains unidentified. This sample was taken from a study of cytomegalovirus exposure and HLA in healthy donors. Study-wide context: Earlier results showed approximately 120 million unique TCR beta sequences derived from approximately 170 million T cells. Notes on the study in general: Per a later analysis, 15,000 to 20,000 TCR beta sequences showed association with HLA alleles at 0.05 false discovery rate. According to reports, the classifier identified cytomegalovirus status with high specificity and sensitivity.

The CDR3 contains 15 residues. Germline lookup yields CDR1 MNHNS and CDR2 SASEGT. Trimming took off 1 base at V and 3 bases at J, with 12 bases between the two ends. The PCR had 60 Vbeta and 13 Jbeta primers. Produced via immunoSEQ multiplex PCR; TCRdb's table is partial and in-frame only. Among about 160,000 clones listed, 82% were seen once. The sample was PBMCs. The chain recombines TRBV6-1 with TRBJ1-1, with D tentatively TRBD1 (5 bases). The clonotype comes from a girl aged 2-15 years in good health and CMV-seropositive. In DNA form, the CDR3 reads TGTGCCAGCAGTGAAGTCCCAGACAGCTACACTGAAGCTTTCTTT. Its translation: CASSEVPDSYTEAFF.